This T cell receptor (beta chain) comes out of a study of T cell responses to AZD1222 COVID-19 vaccine. Study overall: Second doses that came at about 4 or about 12 weeks were put together. General study points: Reportedly, close to half of spike-specific TCRs are directed against unmutated variant regions. Spike as a whole was targeted by vaccine-associated CD4 TCRs, dominant at 160-218 and 743-854.

Trimming shortened V by 1 base and J by 4 bases, and 7 bases separated the two germline ends. The CDR3 consists of 13 residues. Germline-derived CDR1 and CDR2 are SGHTA and FQGTGA. As for this clone: The antigen is unknown.

Using immunoSEQ multiplex PCR, the repertoire was profiled, and TCRdb retains in-frame clones only, with some absent. Here the sample spans approximately 68,000 clones, around 89% being singletons. The J gene is TRBJ1-1, the V gene TRBV7-3; D call uncertain. The receptor comes from an adult in good health. The sequencing here drew on peripheral blood, taken on day 0 of AZD1222 vaccination. DNA of the CDR3: TGTGCCAGCAGCTTAAGTGGGGTCACTGAAGCTTTCTTT. Translation: CASSLSGVTEAFF.